Below are 8 T cell receptor beta chains sequenced from a single sample in a study of cytomegalovirus exposure and HLA in healthy donors (dated by TCRdb to 2015 to 2018). The library was prepared using the immunoSEQ multiplex PCR assay. For the multiplex PCR, a mixture combining 60 forward primers for TCR Vbeta segments and 13 reverse primers for TCR Jbeta segments was used. Drawn from immuneACCESS, this table holds only the in-frame rearrangements with V and J called that TCRdb kept. Clones are partly lost; checked studies trace under half to an unresolved V gene and leave the rest unexplained. In this sample the table shows around 250,000 clones, approximately 82% of which occur a single time. Roughly 7.4% of the sample belongs to the ten largest clones. Input material: PBMCs. Source of these receptors: a woman in her sixties in good health and CMV-seropositive.

The J gene is TRBJ2-7, the V gene TRBV5-1, with TRBD1 identical over 9 bases. CDR1 and CDR2 (germline): SGHRS, YFSETQ. This CDR3 is built from 14 residues. V shed 2 bases, J shed 5 bases, and the junction held 5 bases outside the gene matches. The CDR3 spells CASSFDRGIHEQYF. The DNA for the CDR3 is TGCGCCAGCAGCTTCGACAGGGGGATACACGAGCAGTACTTC.

V and J are TRBV27 and TRBJ1-1; tentative D call: TRBD1 (5 bases). Germline-derived CDR1 and CDR2 are MNHEY and SMNVEV (reference sequence). The CDR3 is 13 residues long. Between the trimmed V and J ends, which lost 10 bases and 1 base, there was a span of 13 bases. The CDR3 sequence: CATHRKPNTEAFF. The CDR3 DNA sequence: TGTGCCACCCACAGGAAACCGAACACTGAAGCTTTCTTT.

CDR3 DNA sequence: TGTGCCAGCAGCATAGGGGATTTGACTAGCGGGAGTTCGTACGAGCAGTACTTC. Protein sequence: CASSIGDLTSGSSYEQYF. The gene calls are TRBV21-1 and TRBJ2-7; TRBD2 is the table's D call, not checked against the DNA. TRBV21-1 counts as a pseudogene. This CDR3 has 18 residues.

This chain uses TRBV29-1 with TRBJ2-7; the D gene is possibly TRBD1 (5 bases). Germline CDR1 is SQVTM and CDR2 is ANQGSEA. Trimming pared 4 bases from V and 5 bases from J, leaving 18 bases between. This CDR3 is built from 14 residues. The CDR3 spells CSVVMGQGGNEQYF. DNA for the CDR3: TGCAGCGTTGTCATGGGGCAGGGCGGTAACGAGCAGTACTTC.

This clone was found a few times. This chain connects TRBV10-3 to TRBJ1-2, with 9 bases lining up with TRBD1. Germline V gives CDR1 ENHRY, CDR2 SYGVKD. The CDR3 length is 14 residues. V was pared by 5 bases and J by 1 base, with 2 bases of the junction left unmatched. CDR3 nucleotides: TGTGCCATCAGTTTGACAGGGGGTAACTATGGCTACACCTTC. This codes for CAISLTGGNYGYTF.

The V and J genes are TRBV2 and TRBJ2-7; 7 bases fit TRBD1. J gave up 6 bases and V 7 bases, and 12 bases lay outside the gene matches. Germline V gene data show CDR1 as SNHLY and CDR2 as FYNNEI. The CDR3 covers 14 residues. In DNA form, the CDR3 reads TGTGCCAGCATTACGTACAGGGGAAGAGGCGAGCAGTACTTC. It is translated as CASITYRGRGEQYF.

The chain recombines TRBV2 with TRBJ2-5, with TRBD2 matching 8 bases. The V gene end was trimmed by 2 bases and the J gene end by 5 bases; junction bases not matched to a gene: 10. The CDR3 loop spans 16 amino acids. Germline V lookup: CDR1 SNHLY, CDR2 FYNNEI. CDR3 protein: CASSEISRGLEETQYF. In DNA form, the CDR3 reads TGTGCCAGCAGTGAAATCTCTAGGGGACTAGAGGAGACCCAGTACTTC.

The V call is TRBV9, the J call TRBJ2-1, with D possibly TRBD1 on 6 matching bases. The CDR3 length is 17 residues. V lost 4 bases to trimming and J lost 2 bases, with 19 bases between them. The germline CDR1 and CDR2 sequences are SGDLS and YYNGEE. The CDR3 loop is CASSPPGEGGPYNEQFF. CDR3 DNA sequence: TGTGCCAGCAGCCCTCCAGGGGAAGGCGGGCCCTACAATGAGCAGTTCTTC.